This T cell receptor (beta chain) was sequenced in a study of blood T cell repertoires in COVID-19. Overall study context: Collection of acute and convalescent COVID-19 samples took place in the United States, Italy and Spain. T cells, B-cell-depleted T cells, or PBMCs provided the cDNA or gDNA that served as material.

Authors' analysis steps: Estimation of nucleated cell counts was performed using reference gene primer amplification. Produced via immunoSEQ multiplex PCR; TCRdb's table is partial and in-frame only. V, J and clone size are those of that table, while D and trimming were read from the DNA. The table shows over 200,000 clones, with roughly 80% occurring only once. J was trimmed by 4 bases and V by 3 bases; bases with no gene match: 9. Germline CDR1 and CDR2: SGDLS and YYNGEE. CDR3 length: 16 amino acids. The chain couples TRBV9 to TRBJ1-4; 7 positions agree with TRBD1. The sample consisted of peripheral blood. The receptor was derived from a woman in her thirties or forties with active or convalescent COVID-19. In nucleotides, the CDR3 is TGTGCCAGCAGCGGCTCCCGGACAGGTTATAATGAAAAACTGTTTTTT. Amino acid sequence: CASSGSRTGYNEKLFF.